The source of this T cell receptor beta chain is a study of monozygotic twins with inflammatory bowel disease. CDR1 LGHDT and CDR2 YNNKEL come from the germline V gene (reference sequence). This CDR3 region has 17 residues. TCRdb reprocessed the 5' RACE reads; each CDR3 protein has one entry and no DNA is given. The sample table includes 350,000 to 500,000 distinct CDR3 sequences. The clonotype originates from a human donor with ulcerative colitis or Crohn's disease, or a healthy co-twin of an affected twin (not recorded which). This chain links TRBV3-1 with TRBJ2-1; the TCRdb call, TRBD2, lacks DNA for checking. Sequenced sample: blood. The CDR3 sequence is CASSQEFGGVGYNEQFF.